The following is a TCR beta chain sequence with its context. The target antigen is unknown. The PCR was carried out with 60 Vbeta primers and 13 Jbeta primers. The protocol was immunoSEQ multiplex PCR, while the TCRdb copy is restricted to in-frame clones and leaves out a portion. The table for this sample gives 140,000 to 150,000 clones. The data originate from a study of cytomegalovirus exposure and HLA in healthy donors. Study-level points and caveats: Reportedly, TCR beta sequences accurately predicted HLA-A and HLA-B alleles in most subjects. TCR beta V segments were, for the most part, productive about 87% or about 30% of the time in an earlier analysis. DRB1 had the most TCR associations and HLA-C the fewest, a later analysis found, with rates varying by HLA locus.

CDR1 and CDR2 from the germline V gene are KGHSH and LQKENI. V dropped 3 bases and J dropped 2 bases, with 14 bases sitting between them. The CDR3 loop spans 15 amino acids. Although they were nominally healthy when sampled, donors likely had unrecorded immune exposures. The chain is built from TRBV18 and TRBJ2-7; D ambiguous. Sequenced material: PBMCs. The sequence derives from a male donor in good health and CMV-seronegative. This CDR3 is CASSPPPGDPYEQYF. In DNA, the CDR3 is TGTGCCAGCTCACCGCCGCCAGGCGATCCCTACGAGCAGTACTTC.